These 27 T cell receptor beta chains were sequenced from one sample in a study of CD4 T cells in relation to SARS-CoV-2 and coronaviruses. Before the COVID-19 pandemic, during about 2011-2018, CD4+ T cells were taken from unexposed donors. Assay: immunoSEQ multiplex PCR; the TCRdb copy retains only in-frame clones and omits some. Seen here are some 65,000 clones, over 70% observed once, and the top ten hold over 1.5%. The specimen sequenced was memory CD4+ T cells from PBMCs. These TCRs come from a human donor in good health.

The V and J genes are TRBV27 and TRBJ2-5, with D uncertain. This CDR3 is 16 amino acids long. Germline lookup yields CDR1 MNHEY and CDR2 SMNVEV (reference sequence). Trimming stripped 2 bases from V and 5 bases from J, with 18 bases between. CDR3 sequence (DNA): TGTGCCAGCAGTTTAGCAAGGACCCCCGTAGGGGAGACCCAGTACTTC. Translating gives CASSLARTPVGETQYF.

This chain links TRBV18 with TRBJ2-5; no clear D gene. The CDR3 sequence is 13 residues long. Germline loops: CDR1 KGHSH, CDR2 LQKENI. V was trimmed by 3 bases and J by 2 bases, leaving 7 bases between them. In DNA form, the CDR3 reads TGTGCCAGCTCACCGAAAGGGCAAGAGACCCAGTACTTC. It is translated as CASSPKGQETQYF.

The CDR3 bases are TGCGCCAGCAGCCGCGACCTCCGGGACAGGGGGCGAGGCTACACCTTC. Its protein is CASSRDLRDRGRGYTF. The J gene is TRBJ1-2, the V gene TRBV4-3; 12 bases are shared with TRBD1. CDR1 and CDR2 (germline): LGHNA, YSLEER. There are 16 residues in the CDR3. V was pared by 4 bases and J by 8 bases, with 11 bases of the junction left unmatched.

This chain joins TRBV7-3 and TRBJ2-1; D possibly corresponds to TRBD2 (5 bases). V gave up 3 bases and J gave up 8 bases, with 14 bases separating them. Per germline, CDR1 SGHTA and CDR2 FQGTGA. The CDR3 length is 14 residues. CDR3 sequence: CASSFGLTTDEQFF. The CDR3 DNA is TGTGCCAGCAGCTTCGGACTGACTACAGATGAGCAGTTCTTC.

The gene calls are TRBV18 and TRBJ2-3; TRBD1 matches at 9 bases. CDR1 KGHSH and CDR2 LQKENI come from the germline V gene. After removal of 1 base from V and 4 bases from J, the junction contained 6 bases not matched to a gene. CDR3 length: 16 amino acids. The CDR3 bases are TGTGCCAGCTCACCACAGACAGGGGGATTCGCAGATACGCAGTATTTT. This translates into CASSPQTGGFADTQYF. Looking up the rest from reference TRBV18 and TRBJ2-3 gives the full variable domain: NAGVMQNPRHLVRRRGQEARLRCSPMKGHSHVYWYRQLPEEGLKFMVYLQKENIIDESGMPKERFSAEFPKEGPSILRIQQVVRGDSAAYFCASSPQTGGFADTQYFGPGTRLTVL.

The chain recombines TRBV19 with TRBJ1-6; unclear D gene. Germline V gene lookup returns CDR1 LNHDA and CDR2 SQIVND (reference sequence). V was cut by 4 bases and J by 8 bases, with 12 bases left in between. CDR3 length equals 14 residues. CDR3 sequence: CASSTQSTDSPLHF. The CDR3 region has the DNA TGTGCCAGTAGTACTCAATCTACGGATTCACCCCTCCACTTT.

The gene calls are TRBV24-1 and TRBJ2-2, with D perhaps TRBD1 or TRBD2 (5 bases each). The CDR3 is 11 amino acids. The germline V gene has CDR1 KGHDR and CDR2 SFDVKD. V was shortened by 9 bases and J by 4 bases, with 5 bases between the two germline ends. Written as DNA, the CDR3 is TGTGCCACCGGGGGCACCGGGGAGCTGTTTTTT. It specifies CATGGTGELFF.

The V call is TRBV10-3, the J call TRBJ2-6; 7 bases are a match to TRBD1. This CDR3 contains 17 residues. V lost 6 bases to trimming and J lost 3 bases; unmatched junction nucleotides: 11. CDR1 is ENHRY, CDR2 SYGVKD, per germline. The CDR3, as DNA: TGTGCCATCAGACCCGTACAGGGGTCGGGTGGGGCCAACGTCCTGACTTTC. Translated: CAIRPVQGSGGANVLTF.

The CDR3 DNA is TGTGCCAGCAGTTTAAGTTGGATGGGCTCCTACGAGCAGTACTTC. This sequence encodes CASSLSWMGSYEQYF. The rearrangement joins TRBV27 to TRBJ2-7; D gene uncertain. This CDR3 comprises 15 residues. Trimming shortened V by 2 bases and J by 0 bases, and 11 bases separated the two germline ends. CDR1 MNHEY and CDR2 SMNVEV come from the germline V gene (reference sequence).

With respect to this clone: Other nucleotide sequences in the sample specify the same CDR3. The chain employs TRBV11-2 and TRBJ2-5, with D perhaps matching TRBD2 (6 bases). In germline, CDR1 is SGHAT, CDR2 FQNNGV. Trimming removed 1 base from V and 5 bases from J, with 14 bases in between. The CDR3 loop spans 15 amino acids. CDR3 sequence reads: CASSLVAGWGETQYF. The CDR3 DNA sequence: TGTGCCAGCAGCTTAGTTGCGGGATGGGGTGAGACCCAGTACTTC.

CDR3 residues: CASGYLTGNHNEQFF. CDR3 coding DNA: TGTGCCAGCGGTTATTTAACGGGAAATCACAATGAGCAGTTCTTC. The chain recombines TRBV28 with TRBJ2-1; D might be TRBD2 (5 bases). Per the germline V gene, CDR1 is MDHEN and CDR2 is SYDVKM. This CDR3 has 15 amino acids. Trimming pared 8 bases from V and 5 bases from J, leaving 19 bases between.

This chain's CDR3 is CASSYTRERSGTDTQYF. CDR3 nucleotide sequence: TGTGCCAGCAGTTACACAAGGGAGCGCTCGGGGACAGATACGCAGTATTTT. V gene TRBV6-2 or TRBV6-3 combines with J gene TRBJ2-3; possible D gene TRBD2, 5 bases. The ends were cut back, 2 bases at V and 3 bases at J, with 18 bases in the middle. CDR1 MNHEY and CDR2 SVGEGT come from the germline V gene. The CDR3 consists of 17 residues.

V usage is TRBV19 and J usage is TRBJ1-6, with D maybe TRBD1 (5 bases). Trimming stripped 3 bases from V and 9 bases from J, with 18 bases between. The CDR3 runs to 16 residues. Germline loops: CDR1 LNHDA, CDR2 SQIVND (reference sequence). In DNA, the CDR3 is TGTGCCAGTAGTATGGAGGGGAGGGGTGATCGTTCACCCCTCCACTTT. This sequence encodes CASSMEGRGDRSPLHF.

The J gene is TRBJ1-2, the V gene TRBV5-4, with 7 nucleotides matching TRBD1. Unmatched junction bases numbered 12, after V lost 5 bases and J lost 5 bases. Germline lookup yields CDR1 SGHNT and CDR2 YYREEE (reference sequence). This CDR3 is built from 15 residues. CDR3 amino acids: CASRSGTDSLYGYTF. For the CDR3, the DNA is TGTGCCAGCAGATCCGGGACAGATAGTCTATATGGCTACACCTTC.

The V and J genes are TRBV3-1 (or the pseudogene TRBV3-2) and TRBJ1-2; D gene unclear. This CDR3 has 11 residues. Germline V gene sequence: CDR1 LGHDT, CDR2 YNNKEL (reference sequence). Trimming left V 2 bases short and J 6 bases short, with 4 bases between. In DNA form, the CDR3 reads TGTGCCAGCAGCCAAACCGATGGCTACACCTTC. Encoded protein: CASSQTDGYTF.

This clone was picked up a small number of times. The chain is built from TRBV7-2 and TRBJ1-5, with 8 nucleotides matching TRBD1. The CDR3 extends over 14 amino acids. Germline CDR1 is SGHTA and CDR2 is FQGNSA. V gave up 0 bases and J gave up 7 bases; unmatched junction bases: 2. The CDR3 is CASSLAQGVQPQHF. Here the CDR3 DNA reads TGTGCCAGCAGCTTAGCACAGGGGGTGCAGCCCCAGCATTTT.

The chain recombines TRBV2 with TRBJ1-6, with D unresolved. CDR3 length: 11 amino acids. Germline CDR1 is SNHLY and CDR2 is FYNNEI. The V and J ends lost 1 base and 14 bases respectively, with 6 bases between them. CDR3 sequence reads: CASSEDAALHF. CDR3 in DNA: TGTGCCAGCAGTGAAGACGCGGCCCTCCACTTT. Together with reference TRBV2 and TRBJ1-6, the CDR3 gives the full variable domain: EPEVTQTPSHQVTQMGQEVILRCVPISNHLYFYWYRQILGQKVEFLVSFYNNEISEKSEIFDDQFSVERPDGSNFTLKIRSTKLEDSAMYFCASSEDAALHFGNGTRLTVT.

The chain employs TRBV25-1 and TRBJ2-1; D not certain. V gave up 2 bases and J gave up 4 bases, with 9 bases separating them. In germline, CDR1 is MGHDK, CDR2 SYGVNS. This CDR3 comprises 14 residues. CDR3 DNA sequence: TGTGCCAGCAGTGAAGCAGGCCTTTACAATGAGCAGTTCTTC. Translation: CASSEAGLYNEQFF.

This clone appeared once. The rearrangement joins TRBV5-1 to TRBJ2-2, with D perhaps matching TRBD1 (7 bases). Trimming removed 4 bases from V and 0 bases from J, with 13 bases in between. Germline values: CDR1 SGHRS, CDR2 YFSETQ. The CDR3 extends over 16 amino acids. The CDR3 sequence: CASSPGDSTNTGELFF. CDR3 coding DNA: TGCGCCAGCAGCCCGGGGGACAGCACGAACACCGGGGAGCTGTTTTTT.

The CDR3 DNA is TGCGCCAGCAGCTTGGACCCCGGTGGGGAGACCCAGTACTTC. This translates into CASSLDPGGETQYF. The chain links TRBV5-1 to TRBJ2-5; D remains ambiguous. Trimming took 0 bases from V and 5 from J, leaving 11 bases between them. The CDR3 consists of 14 residues. Germline assignment: CDR1 SGHRS and CDR2 YFSETQ.

V and J are TRBV28 and TRBJ2-7; 9 nucleotides align to TRBD2. The CDR3 sequence is 16 residues long. Trimming removed 5 bases from V and 6 bases from J; junction bases left unmatched: 14. Germline CDR1 MDHEN, CDR2 SYDVKM. CDR3 sequence (DNA): TGTGCCAGCAGTGCGGCGGCTAGCGGGATACTCACCGAGCAGTACTTC. Amino acid sequence: CASSAAASGILTEQYF. The full variable domain, in which reference TRBV28 and TRBJ2-7 provide the parts outside the CDR3, is DVKVTQSSRYLVKRTGEKVFLECVQDMDHENMFWYRQDPGLGLRLIYFSYDVKMKEKGDIPEGYSVSREKKERFSLILESASTNQTSMYLCASSAAASGILTEQYFGPGTRLTVT.

The chain has TRBV9 and TRBJ2-2; 8 nucleotides match TRBD2. Germline V gene sequence: CDR1 SGDLS, CDR2 YYNGEE. This CDR3 is built from 17 residues. V was clipped by 0 bases and J by 7 bases; unmatched bases: 11. The CDR3 here is CASSVGGAGGRLGELFF. CDR3 nucleotide sequence: TGTGCCAGCAGCGTAGGTGGTGCGGGGGGCCGCCTCGGGGAGCTGTTTTTT. Full variable domain (outside the CDR3, taken from reference TRBV9 and TRBJ2-2): DSGVTQTPKHLITATGQRVTLRCSPRSGDLSVYWYQQSLDQGLQFLIQYYNGEERAKGNILERFSAQQFPDLHSELNLSSLELGDSALYFCASSVGGAGGRLGELFFGEGSRLTVL.

The chain couples TRBV29-1 to TRBJ2-3; 7 bases map to TRBD2. Losses at the gene ends were 5 bases for V and 4 bases for J; bases not matched to a gene: 6. The CDR3 covers 13 residues. Germline-derived CDR1 and CDR2 are SQVTM and ANQGSEA. In nucleotides, the CDR3 is TGCAGCGTTAAAGCGGGAACGGCAGATACGCAGTATTTT. The encoded protein is CSVKAGTADTQYF.

The rearrangement uses TRBV7-8 and TRBJ2-5; possible D gene TRBD1, 6 bases. This CDR3 has 14 residues. Germline CDR1 reads SGHVS; CDR2 reads FQNEAQ. The V gene lost 5 bases and the J gene lost 5 bases, with 15 bases spanning the gap. This CDR3 is CASSPRLRGETQYF. CDR3 in DNA: TGTGCCAGCAGCCCAAGACTAAGGGGGGAGACCCAGTACTTC.

This chain connects TRBV4-2 to TRBJ2-3, with a possible D match to TRBD1 (5 bases). The germline V gene encodes CDR1 LGHNA and CDR2 YNFKEQ. Trimming shortened V by 4 bases and J by 7 bases, and 15 bases separated the two germline ends. The CDR3 consists of 14 residues. CDR3 nucleotides: TGTGCCAGCAGCCTCGCCTCCCAGGGCCATACGCAGTATTTT. This gives the protein CASSLASQGHTQYF.

The CDR3 region has the DNA TGTGCCAGCTCACCGGCACAGGGGGCAGGTTCACCCCTCCACTTT. It specifies CASSPAQGAGSPLHF. V and J are TRBV18 and TRBJ1-6, with 9 bases aligning to TRBD1. Germline trimming cut 3 bases from V and 9 bases from J; bases unmatched to any gene: 6. CDR1 KGHSH and CDR2 LQKENI come from the germline V gene. The CDR3 consists of 15 residues.

This chain connects TRBV5-5 to TRBJ2-4; weak D call: TRBD2 (6 bases). The CDR3 extends over 14 amino acids. CDR1 is SGHKS, CDR2 YYEKEE, per germline (reference sequence). Trimming left V 4 bases short and J 0 bases short, with 8 bases between. The CDR3 spells CASSRDLAKNIQYF. The CDR3 DNA sequence: TGTGCCAGCAGCCGGGACTTAGCCAAAAACATTCAGTACTTC.